This T cell receptor beta chain was documented in a study of shared clonotypes between healthy human individuals. The method was immunoSEQ multiplex PCR; TCRdb's version includes in-frame clones alone and lacks a portion of them. Of approximately 1,500,000 clones listed, 95% to 99% were seen once; the top ten hold roughly 0.45%. The sequenced sample consisted of naive CD4+ T cells sorted from blood. The subset here: CD45RA+ positively selected. The sequence derives from a man between 25 and 39 years old in good health.

The DNA of the CDR3 is TGTGCCAGCAGACAGCTGACAGAGACTAGAGGAGCTTTCTTT. Amino acids: CASRQLTETRGAFF. The chain employs TRBV5-5 and TRBJ1-1, with D perhaps matching TRBD1 (5 bases). The germline V gene encodes CDR1 SGHKS and CDR2 YYEKEE (reference sequence). The V end was cut by 5 bases, the J end by 10 bases, with 21 bases between. This CDR3 is 14 amino acids long.